This TCR beta chain was documented in a study of patients and donors after allogeneic stem cell transplantation. TCRdb called the RT-PCR reads again in MiXCR, with one record for every CDR3 protein. The repertoire holds 800,000 to 1,000,000 distinct CDR3 sequences, with about a sixth as singletons. This clonotype was recorded at least ten times. V lost 2 bases, J lost 0 bases, and 14 bases lay in between. CDR3 length equals 16 residues. Germline V lookup: CDR1 DFQATT, CDR2 SNEGSKA (reference sequence). This sequence joins TRBV20-1 and TRBJ1-5; the D is unclear. Sequences were obtained from blood, either unsorted or a sorted T cell fraction (not recorded which). The sequence was collected from a human donor who was either an allogeneic HSCT recipient or a stem cell or donor lymphocyte infusion donor (not recorded which). It is not recorded whose cells these are; they may come from a transplant donor. This CDR3 is CSARPRRVDSNQPQHF. In DNA form, the CDR3 reads TGCAGTGCTAGACCAAGGAGGGTGGATAGCAATCAGCCCCAGCATTTT.